The TCR beta chain under discussion was sequenced for a study of blood T cells in healthy people across ages (dated by TCRdb to about 2015). Turning to the overall study: In model experiments, template switching captured about one uniquely barcoded TCR beta cDNA molecule for every two T cells. Using deep sequencing normalized with unique cDNA molecular identifiers, the study measured how TCR beta repertoire diversity changes with age. Two additional independent replicas of 1 million unique cDNA reads from the same blood draw were analyzed for two donors (one aged 18 to 30 and one aged 80 or older). Four age groups were formed from the donors: young (average about 17 years), middle-aged (around 41), aged (approximately 60) and long-lived (approximately 80).

The library was produced with 5' RACE. TCRdb lists the instrument as Illumina HiSeq 2500. A second PCR of about 7 to 12 cycles was run with a J-beta primer mix and a sample-barcoded 5' primer. Each TCR beta cDNA molecule received a unique molecular identifier from a template-switch 5' adaptor carrying 12 random nucleotides. At least 2.5 million CDR3-containing paired-end reads were obtained from each sample. The Mint cDNA synthesis kit, primed by a TRBC-specific oligonucleotide, was used to synthesize first-strand cDNA from all RNA. All cDNA was treated with uracil-DNA glycosylase and then went through a first 18-cycle PCR with the universal primers M1SS and BC2_uni_R. Per the authors' processing: For normalization, 1 million high-quality reads, each with a distinct molecular identifier, were randomly selected from each sample. Reads with shared molecular identifiers were discarded instead of being binned into consensus sequences. MiTCR, run with a Q25 quality threshold and the strictest error-elimination algorithm, handled CDR3 identification, clonotype clustering and error correction. A nonparametric unseen species model using Euler transformation provided a lower-bound estimate of total TCR beta diversity. TCRdb reprocessed the public reads (quality trimming at Q25 with fastp, clone calling with MiXCR) and kept in-frame beta chains. Each entry is one CDR3 protein sequence, shown with its most common DNA and genes. The V and J calls, along with clone size, are taken from TCRdb and not from the paper's own processing. The sample includes about 800,000 distinct CDR3 sequences, with approximately 25% observed a single time. Under 4% of the sample lies in the top ten.

Overall results and qualifications from the work: The CMV infection status of donors was not known, potentially confounding age-related changes in expanded clonotypes. As age increased, observed TCR beta diversity per million T cells dropped in a roughly linear way, and a significant reduction was already evident by age about 40. Compared with the aged group, the long-lived group had more naive CD4+ T cells, fewer expanded clones and increased TCR diversity, a pattern suggesting age selection. Bulk unsorted PBMC profiling prevented conclusive comparison of naive and antigen-experienced compartments. Estimates of total diversity based on one million sequenced T cells were regarded as lower bounds and as underestimates. The percentage of naive T cells measured by flow cytometry correlated strongly with observed TCR beta diversity.

Systemically healthy Caucasian individuals from Russia, 39 in total and aged about 6 to 90 years, were included as donors. Each donor gave approximately 9.3 milliliters of peripheral blood, collected into EDTA-treated Vacutainer tubes. Ficoll-Paque density-gradient centrifugation was used to isolate PBMCs, with at least 7 million per sample. Trizol reagent was used to extract total RNA from the PBMCs, yielding at least 5 micrograms per sample. Naive CD45RAhigh/CD27high T cell percentages were measured by flow cytometry on a PBMC aliquot from every donor. From a lookup of the germline V gene (reference sequence), CDR1 and CDR2 are SEHNR and FQNEAQ. Counted from cysteine to phenylalanine, this CDR3 has 13 amino acids. The entry retains the CDR3 DNA only, 39 bases that are in frame from base 1. Between the V and J ends, shortened by 3 bases and 4 bases respectively, the junction contains 7 bases. This clonotype was observed many times. The antigen it recognizes is unknown. Base qualities are not provided; no much larger clone lies one nucleotide away.

This same sample was also taken into another study, of T cells of mothers and their children. As noted in the second study: Donors were nine systemically healthy Caucasian individuals: three mothers and their six children. cDNA synthesis used all of the extracted RNA, with approximately 1.4 ug of RNA in each 15 ul reaction. Sample barcodes and 2-4 random nucleotides were added via the M1S primer in the second PCR. Over 8.5 million TCR beta CDR3 reads were obtained for each mother, and 2.7 million or so reads were obtained for each child. TCR recombination output is similarly shaped by thymic selection in related and unrelated pairs, with a minor effect exerted by inherited differences. Related mother-child pairs always showed normalized repertoire overlap that was slightly higher than in unrelated mother-child pairs, though the difference was never significant. No persistent microchimeric T cell clones were detected, at a sensitivity of around 100 clones per million clonotypes. In the study, deep NGS was used to compare the TCR beta repertoires of mothers and children, and features distinguishing related mother-child pairs from unrelated individuals were sought. The mean age was roughly 40 +/- 4 years for the mothers and approximately 11 +/- 4 years for the children. After adapter ligation with NEBNext reagents, the libraries were sequenced on Illumina HiSeq 2000 with 100+100 nt paired-end reads. To avoid cross-contamination, the mother libraries and the child libraries were prepared a month apart and sequenced in separate runs. Each donor had between roughly 500,000 and 2,100,000 distinct TCR beta clonotypes identified. Naive TCR beta clonotypes were estimated from low-frequency clonotypes matched to each donor's FACS-determined naive share, without sorting.

This TCR was recovered from a boy younger than 18 in good health. The chain employs TRBV7-9 and TRBJ1-5; the D gene is possibly TRBD1, with 6 bases matching. Sample: blood. The nucleotide sequence is TGTGCCAGCAGCTTTACAGGGAATCAGCCCCAGCATTTT. It is translated as CASSFTGNQPQHF. With the portions outside the CDR3 filled from the reference TRBV7-9 and TRBJ1-5 genes, the complete variable region becomes DTGVSQNPRHKITKRGQNVTFRCDPISEHNRLYWYRQTLGQGPEFLTYFQNEAQLEKSRLLSDRFSAERPKGSFSTLEIQRTEQGDSAMYLCASSFTGNQPQHFGDGTRLSIL.